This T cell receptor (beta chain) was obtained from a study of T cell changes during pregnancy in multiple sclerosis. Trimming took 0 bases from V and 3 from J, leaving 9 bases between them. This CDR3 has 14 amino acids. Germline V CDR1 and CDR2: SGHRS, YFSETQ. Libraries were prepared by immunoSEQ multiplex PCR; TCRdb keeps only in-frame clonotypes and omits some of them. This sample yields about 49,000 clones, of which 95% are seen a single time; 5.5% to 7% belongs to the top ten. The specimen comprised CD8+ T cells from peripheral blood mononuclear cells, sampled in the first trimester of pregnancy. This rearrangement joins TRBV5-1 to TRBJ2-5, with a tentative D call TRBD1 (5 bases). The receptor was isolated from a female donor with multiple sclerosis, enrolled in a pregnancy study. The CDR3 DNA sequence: TGCGCCAGCAGCTTGGAACAGGCCGAAGAGACCCAGTACTTC. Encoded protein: CASSLEQAEETQYF.